This T cell receptor (beta chain) is drawn from a study of blood T cell repertoires in COVID-19 (dated by TCRdb to 2018 to 2021). Study-level background: The collaborator samples originated in the United States, Italy and Spain and spanned the acute and convalescent phases of COVID-19. Where HLA class I and class II types were available, the types were taken from metadata supplied by the sample provider, not from assay-based typing. The samples were drawn from two sources: the first 160 participants of the ongoing ImmuneRACE study, and 1,200 or so subjects contributed by 6 global collaborators. Nearly every sample came with metadata listing a de-identified subject ID, COVID-19 status, age in years and sex. The repertoires were released in a freely available public database intended as a resource for research on the immune response to SARS-CoV-2. Subjects who had been exposed to COVID-19, were actively infected with it, or had recovered from it provided the deeply sampled blood TCRbeta repertoires that made up the dataset. The prospective study material was composed of cDNA or gDNA derived from T cells, B-cell-depleted T cells, or PBMCs.

Based on the germline V gene, the CDR1 and CDR2 sequences are SGHVS and FNYEAQ. Inclusive of the bounding cysteine and phenylalanine, the CDR3 is 15 residues long. The retained sequence is limited to the CDR3, 45 bases, with the frame set at the first base. For this chain, trimming is 3 bases at the V end and 5 bases at the J end, and the number of junction bases without a gene match is 2. Study-wide conclusions, independent of this receptor: The quantity of clinical and demographic metadata differed by source and by participant and was supplied without curation.

Points on this clone: Its antigen specificity is not known. Qualities for individual bases were not recorded, and no much larger clone is one base off.

The collaborating institutions used their own protocols to collect whole blood in K2EDTA tubes. For TCRbeta analysis, collaborators shipped samples in one of three forms: frozen whole blood, isolated PBMCs, or DNA extracted from either of those sample types. TCRbeta CDR3 regions were amplified from genomic DNA by means of the immunoSEQ Assay, a bias-controlled multiplex PCR. The paper's data handling went like this. The number of nucleated cells in each sample was estimated by amplification of reference gene primers within the assay. To quantify the absolute abundance of each unique TCRbeta CDR3 rearrangement, sequence reads were collapsed and filtered. Productive Simpson clonality was computed per sample as the square root of Simpson's diversity index over productive rearrangements. As stored in TCRdb, this immuneACCESS dataset retains in-frame rearrangements with V and J assigned. A fraction of the clones does not appear; measured against another copy, unresolved V genes explain less than half of the discrepancy, and the remainder lacks a known reason. D and trimming were read from the DNA, whereas the V and J calls and clone size are those reported in that table. The sample table records some 120,000 clones; 90% of these occur just once. The top ten clones comprise under 2% of the sample.

The TCR comes from a human donor with active COVID-19. The donor label of this sample is uncertain. The sample comprised peripheral blood. Recombination linked TRBV7-6 to TRBJ2-1; 12 bases in the middle match TRBD2. The CDR3 in this case is CASSFGLAGNNEQFF. The nucleotides read TGTGCCAGCAGCTTCGGACTAGCGGGAAACAATGAGCAGTTCTTC.